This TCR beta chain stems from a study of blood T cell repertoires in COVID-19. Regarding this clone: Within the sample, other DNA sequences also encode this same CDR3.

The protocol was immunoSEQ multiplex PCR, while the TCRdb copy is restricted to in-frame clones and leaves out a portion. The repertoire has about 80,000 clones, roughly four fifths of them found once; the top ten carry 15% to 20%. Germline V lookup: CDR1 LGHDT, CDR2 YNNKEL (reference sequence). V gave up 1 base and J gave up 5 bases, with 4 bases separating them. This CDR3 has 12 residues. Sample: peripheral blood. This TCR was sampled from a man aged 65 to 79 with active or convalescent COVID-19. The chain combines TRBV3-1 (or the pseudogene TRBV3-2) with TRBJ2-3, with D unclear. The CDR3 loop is CASSQGRDTQYF. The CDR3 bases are TGTGCCAGCAGCCAAGGTCGAGATACGCAGTATTTT.